These 30 T cell receptor beta chains were all obtained from the same sample, sequenced in a study of shared clonotypes between healthy human individuals. Libraries were prepared by immunoSEQ multiplex PCR; TCRdb keeps only in-frame clonotypes and omits some of them. The sample records 2 million or so clones, 85% to 95% being singletons. The sample taken for sequencing was naive CD4+ T cells sorted from blood. Described subset: CD45RA+ positively selected. These TCRs come from a young man in good health.

CDR3 coding DNA: TGTGCCAGCAGCCCGGGACAGGGCTGGCAGCCCCAGCATTTT. As protein: CASSPGQGWQPQHF. The chain employs TRBV7-2 and TRBJ1-5, with 9 bases fitting TRBD1. Germline CDR1 SGHTA, CDR2 FQGNSA. The junction had 6 bases not matched to a gene; V was cut back by 5 bases and J by 7 bases. CDR3 length: 14 amino acids.

This CDR3 is CASSLAGGVTDTQYF. The CDR3 DNA reads TGTGCCAGCAGCCTTGCAGGGGGGGTCACAGATACGCAGTATTTT. The V and J genes are TRBV7-3 and TRBJ2-3; D possibly uses TRBD1 or TRBD2 (7 bases each). Per the germline V gene, CDR1 is SGHTA and CDR2 is FQGTGA. CDR3 length equals 15 residues. The germline V and J ends were trimmed by 5 bases and 2 bases, with 14 bases remaining between them.

The rearrangement joins TRBV28 to TRBJ2-2; 8 bases fit TRBD1. With 5 bases clipped from V and 4 bases from J, the junction kept 9 bases outside the gene matches. Germline assignment: CDR1 MDHEN and CDR2 SYDVKM. The CDR3 is 16 amino acids. The DNA of the CDR3 is TGTGCCAGCAGTCCCTGGACAGGGACGAGCACCGGGGAGCTGTTTTTT. It specifies CASSPWTGTSTGELFF.

The chain carries TRBV6-5 and TRBJ1-2, with 10 nucleotides matching TRBD1. Germline trimming cut 4 bases from V and 3 bases from J; bases unmatched to any gene: 8. This CDR3 contains 16 residues. Germline V gene sequence: CDR1 MNHEY, CDR2 SVGAGI. CDR3 protein: CASSLYGTGVDYGYTF. CDR3 bases: TGTGCCAGCAGTTTATATGGGACAGGGGTTGACTATGGCTACACCTTC.

This sequence joins TRBV18 and TRBJ2-7, with D perhaps TRBD1 or TRBD2 (5 bases each). Trimming removed 3 bases at V and 0 bases at J, with 18 bases between. The CDR3 length is 17 residues. Germline V gene sequence: CDR1 KGHSH, CDR2 LQKENI. This CDR3 reads CASSPNAGTRSSYEQYF. CDR3 nucleotides: TGTGCCAGCTCACCTAATGCCGGGACGCGGAGCTCCTACGAGCAGTACTTC. The whole variable domain, remainder taken from reference TRBV18 and TRBJ2-7, is NAGVMQNPRHLVRRRGQEARLRCSPMKGHSHVYWYRQLPEEGLKFMVYLQKENIIDESGMPKERFSAEFPKEGPSILRIQQVVRGDSAAYFCASSPNAGTRSSYEQYFGPGTRLTVT.

This clone has just one count. This sequence joins TRBV29-1 and TRBJ2-7; D possibly matches TRBD1 or TRBD2 (5 bases each). The CDR3 extends over 14 amino acids. Germline-derived CDR1 and CDR2 are SQVTM and ANQGSEA. The V end was cut by 4 bases, the J end by 3 bases, with 16 bases between. The CDR3 here is CSVGGERGLYEQYF. CDR3 in DNA: TGCAGCGTTGGAGGGGAAAGAGGGCTCTACGAGCAGTACTTC.

As DNA, the CDR3 is TGTGCTAGTGGTTTACGGACAGAAAGCGAAGCTTTCTTT. It specifies CASGLRTESEAFF. V gene TRBV12-5 combines with J gene TRBJ1-1; D possibly corresponds to TRBD1 (6 bases). There are 13 residues in the CDR3. V gave up 3 bases and J gave up 8 bases, with 13 bases separating them. The germline V gene has CDR1 LGHNT and CDR2 FRNRAP.

A word on this clone: Other DNA variants within this sample encode the same CDR3. This chain connects TRBV10-3 to TRBJ2-7, with a tentative D call TRBD1 (6 bases). V lost 10 bases to trimming and J lost 3 bases, with 10 bases between them. CDR3 size: 11 residues. Germline values: CDR1 ENHRY, CDR2 SYGVKD. The CDR3 DNA reads TGTGCCACTGCACAGGGCTACGAGCAGTACTTC. Amino acids: CATAQGYEQYF.

V usage is TRBV7-9 and J usage is TRBJ1-1; D is perhaps TRBD1 (6 bases). The ends were cut back, 4 bases at V and 2 bases at J, with 14 bases in the middle. This CDR3 is built from 15 residues. Germline CDR1 reads SEHNR; CDR2 reads FQNEAQ (reference sequence). The CDR3 sequence: CASSSQGTPNTEAFF. DNA for the CDR3: TGTGCCAGCAGCTCGCAAGGGACACCAAACACTGAAGCTTTCTTT. Variable domain in full (rest from reference TRBV7-9 and TRBJ1-1): DTGVSQNPRHKITKRGQNVTFRCDPISEHNRLYWYRQTLGQGPEFLTYFQNEAQLEKSRLLSDRFSAERPKGSFSTLEIQRTEQGDSAMYLCASSSQGTPNTEAFFGQGTRLTVV.

The chain is built from TRBV9 and TRBJ2-3; tentatively, D is TRBD2 (6 bases). With 3 bases removed from V and 3 bases from J, the gap between germline ends came to 11 bases. CDR3 size: 14 residues. Germline-derived CDR1 and CDR2 are SGDLS and YYNGEE. The CDR3 loop is CASSARSGTDTQYF. CDR3 sequence (DNA): TGTGCCAGCAGCGCTCGAAGCGGGACAGATACGCAGTATTTT.

This chain uses TRBV9 with TRBJ1-2; D unclear. V lost 0 bases and J lost 4, with 19 bases in between. The CDR3 length is 17 residues. CDR1 SGDLS and CDR2 YYNGEE come from the germline V gene. CDR3 residues: CASSVGGDARLFYGYTF. The CDR3 DNA reads as TGTGCCAGCAGCGTAGGTGGGGATGCCCGTTTGTTCTATGGCTACACCTTC. The whole variable domain, remainder taken from reference TRBV9 and TRBJ1-2, is DSGVTQTPKHLITATGQRVTLRCSPRSGDLSVYWYQQSLDQGLQFLIQYYNGEERAKGNILERFSAQQFPDLHSELNLSSLELGDSALYFCASSVGGDARLFYGYTFGSGTRLTVV.

The rearrangement uses TRBV5-1 and TRBJ1-1; D unresolved. Germline-derived CDR1 and CDR2 are SGHRS and YFSETQ. Between the trimmed V and J ends, which lost 0 bases and 8 bases, there was a span of 14 bases. This CDR3 is 14 amino acids long. The CDR3 DNA reads TGCGCCAGCAGCTTGGCCAGCCCGACGGCAGAAGCTTTCTTT. It codes for CASSLASPTAEAFF.

The V gene is TRBV13, the J gene TRBJ1-3; 8 positions agree with TRBD1. The germline V gene encodes CDR1 PRHDT and CDR2 FYEKMQ (reference sequence). V was pared by 4 bases and J by 0 bases, with 8 bases of the junction left unmatched. The CDR3 is made up of 17 amino acids. The CDR3: CASSWGGQGNSGNTIYF. CDR3 sequence (DNA): TGTGCCAGCAGCTGGGGAGGACAGGGTAACTCTGGAAACACCATATATTTT. Supplemented by reference TRBV13 and TRBJ1-3, the full variable domain reads AAGVIQSPRHLIKEKRETATLKCYPIPRHDTVYWYQQGPGQDPQFLISFYEKMQSDKGSIPDRFSAQQFSDYHSELNMSSLELGDSALYFCASSWGGQGNSGNTIYFGEGSWLTVV.

This chain connects TRBV10-1 to TRBJ1-3; the match to TRBD1 covers 9 bases. Germline lookup yields CDR1 WNHNN and CDR2 SYGVQD (reference sequence). V shed 3 bases, J shed 0 bases, and the junction held 3 bases outside the gene matches. The CDR3 consists of 16 residues. CDR3: CASSDSGQGSGNTIYF. In DNA form, the CDR3 reads TGCGCCAGCAGTGATTCGGGACAGGGCTCTGGAAACACCATATATTTT.

This chain connects TRBV10-1 to TRBJ2-7; 8 bases match TRBD2. Germline CDR1 reads WNHNN; CDR2 reads SYGVQD (reference sequence). The CDR3 is made up of 18 amino acids. Trimming cost V 5 bases and J 1 base; bases outside gene matches: 16. DNA for the CDR3: TGCGCCAGCAGTACTAACCCCCCCCTAGCGGGCACATCCTACGAGCAGTACTTC. Its protein product is CASSTNPPLAGTSYEQYF.

For this clone: This sample also contains other DNA sequences that code for the same CDR3. V and J are TRBV30 and TRBJ2-3; the D is unclear. Per germline, CDR1 GTSNPN and CDR2 SVGIG (reference sequence). The CDR3 sequence is 14 residues long. V gave up 2 bases and J gave up 0 bases, with 9 bases separating them. CDR3 bases: TGTGCCTGGAGTCAAGGCAGCAGCACAGATACGCAGTATTTT. This encodes CAWSQGSSTDTQYF.

This chain uses TRBV10-1 with TRBJ2-3; D remains unclear. V gave up 1 base and J gave up 5 bases, with 1 base separating them. Germline V gives CDR1 WNHNN, CDR2 SYGVQD (reference sequence). The CDR3 runs to 11 residues. This CDR3 is CASSELDTQYF. The CDR3 DNA is TGCGCCAGCAGTGAGTTAGATACGCAGTATTTT.

The rearrangement links TRBV2 to TRBJ2-7; no firm D call. The CDR3 totals 12 residues. V lost 5 bases to trimming and J lost 6 bases, with 11 bases between them. Germline V gene sequence: CDR1 SNHLY, CDR2 FYNNEI. The CDR3 loop is CASSKNSVEQYF. The CDR3 DNA sequence: TGTGCCAGCAGTAAGAATTCCGTCGAGCAGTACTTC.

This clone was detected once. This chain connects TRBV5-1 to TRBJ1-4; TRBD1 might be the D (6 bases). V lost 1 base to trimming and J lost 3 bases, with 13 bases between them. The CDR3 has 16 amino acids. CDR1 and CDR2 from the germline V gene are SGHRS and YFSETQ. CDR3 loop: CASSLQGNTANEKLFF. In DNA, the CDR3 is TGCGCCAGCAGCTTGCAGGGGAACACGGCTAATGAAAAACTGTTTTTT.

This clone has a single count. The chain has TRBV7-2 and TRBJ1-5; D is uncertain. The CDR3 loop spans 12 amino acids. Per germline, CDR1 SGHTA and CDR2 FQGNSA. Trimming removed 0 bases from V and 9 bases from J, with 6 bases in between. The CDR3, as DNA: TGTGCCAGCAGCTTAGCGGGAAGGCCCCAGCATTTT. Protein sequence: CASSLAGRPQHF.

The chain recombines TRBV6-1 with TRBJ2-7; D call uncertain. Trimming removed 4 bases from V and 0 bases from J, with 13 bases in between. Germline V gives CDR1 MNHNS, CDR2 SASEGT. The CDR3 length is 15 residues. The CDR3 loop is CASSVGPTSSYEQYF. In nucleotides, the CDR3 is TGTGCCAGCAGTGTAGGGCCTACAAGCTCCTACGAGCAGTACTTC.

As concerns this clone: With a much larger clone just one base away, this may be a read error. DNA of the CDR3: TGTGCCAGCAGCCGGGACCGCTACGAGCAGTACTTC. Its translation is CASSRDRYEQYF. The V gene is TRBV5-4, the J gene TRBJ2-7; D may be TRBD1 or TRBD2 (5 bases each). CDR1 and CDR2 (germline): SGHNT, YYREEE (reference sequence). CDR3 length: 12 residues. V shed 4 bases and J shed 3 bases, with 8 bases lying between them. Combining the CDR3 with reference TRBV5-4 and TRBJ2-7 gives the whole variable domain ETGVTQSPTHLIKTRGQQVTLRCSSQSGHNTVSWYQQALGQGPQFIFQYYREEENGRGNFPPRFSGLQFPNYSSELNVNALELDDSALYLCASSRDRYEQYFGPGTRLTVT.

The chain recombines TRBV4-3 with TRBJ2-1; weak D call: TRBD2 (7 bases). Per the germline V gene, CDR1 is LGHNA and CDR2 is YSLEER. CDR3 length: 16 amino acids. Deletions cut 4 bases from V and 10 bases from J, with 23 bases between. CDR3 in amino acids: CASSPGPRAKGGEQFF. CDR3 nucleotide sequence: TGCGCCAGCAGCCCGGGGCCGAGGGCTAAGGGGGGGGAGCAGTTCTTC.

J is TRBJ1-6 and V is TRBV6-1; D possibly corresponds to TRBD1 (5 bases). The CDR3 runs 13 residues. Trimming removed 0 bases at V and 11 bases at J, with 8 bases between. Germline CDR1 MNHNS, CDR2 SASEGT. As DNA, the CDR3 is TGTGCCAGCAGTGAAGCCCCAGGGACACCCCTCCACTTT. This sequence encodes CASSEAPGTPLHF.

The chain employs TRBV5-1 and TRBJ1-1; D remains unclear. In germline, CDR1 is SGHRS, CDR2 YFSETQ. The CDR3 runs 15 residues. Trimming left V 4 bases short and J 1 base short, with 14 bases between. The CDR3 region is CASSQGWGGNTEAFF. For the CDR3, the DNA is TGCGCCAGCAGCCAAGGTTGGGGAGGGAACACTGAAGCTTTCTTT.

V usage is TRBV5-1 and J usage is TRBJ1-3, with a tentative D call TRBD1 (5 bases). V lost 0 bases to trimming and J lost 0 bases, with 10 bases between them. CDR1 SGHRS and CDR2 YFSETQ come from the germline V gene. CDR3 length: 16 residues. The DNA of the CDR3 is TGCGCCAGCAGCTTGGCAGGGAGGACCTCTGGAAACACCATATATTTT. Translated, it gives CASSLAGRTSGNTIYF.

The chain is built from TRBV11-2 and TRBJ2-7; D remains ambiguous. The CDR3 has 12 residues. Germline V gives CDR1 SGHAT, CDR2 FQNNGV. V gave up 5 bases and J gave up 3 bases, with 8 bases separating them. The CDR3 region has the DNA TGTGCCAGCAGCGCTAGGGACTACGAGCAGTACTTC. Translation gives CASSARDYEQYF.

V and J are TRBV11-2 and TRBJ1-4; tentatively, D is TRBD1 (5 bases). This CDR3 has 13 residues. Germline CDR1 is SGHAT and CDR2 is FQNNGV. V lost 4 bases and J 7 bases, leaving 10 bases between the germline ends. CDR3 nucleotides: TGTGCCAGCAGCTCGAGGGGAAGTGAAAAACTGTTTTTT. Amino acids: CASSSRGSEKLFF. Full variable domain (rest looked up from reference TRBV11-2 and TRBJ1-4): EAGVAQSPRYKIIEKRQSVAFWCNPISGHATLYWYQQILGQGPKLLIQFQNNGVVDDSQLPKDRFSAERLKGVDSTLKIQPAKLEDSAVYLCASSSRGSEKLFFGSGTQLSVL.

About this clone: This sample includes further DNA sequences coding for the same CDR3. J is TRBJ1-5 and V is TRBV6-6, with D hard to call. V lost 3 bases and J 3 bases, leaving 9 bases between the germline ends. The CDR3 runs to 14 residues. CDR1 and CDR2 (germline): MNHNY, SVGAGI (reference sequence). This CDR3 reads CASSYGGNNQPQHF. The CDR3 DNA is TGTGCCAGCAGTTATGGCGGCAACAATCAGCCCCAGCATTTT.

The chain recombines TRBV10-3 with TRBJ2-1, with a possible D match to TRBD2 (6 bases). CDR1 and CDR2 (germline): ENHRY, SYGVKD. CDR3 length equals 14 residues. The V and J ends lost 4 bases and 9 bases respectively, with 16 bases between them. The CDR3 loop reads CAISGSGLNSEQFF. CDR3 sequence (DNA): TGTGCCATCAGTGGTTCGGGACTGAACAGTGAGCAGTTCTTC.